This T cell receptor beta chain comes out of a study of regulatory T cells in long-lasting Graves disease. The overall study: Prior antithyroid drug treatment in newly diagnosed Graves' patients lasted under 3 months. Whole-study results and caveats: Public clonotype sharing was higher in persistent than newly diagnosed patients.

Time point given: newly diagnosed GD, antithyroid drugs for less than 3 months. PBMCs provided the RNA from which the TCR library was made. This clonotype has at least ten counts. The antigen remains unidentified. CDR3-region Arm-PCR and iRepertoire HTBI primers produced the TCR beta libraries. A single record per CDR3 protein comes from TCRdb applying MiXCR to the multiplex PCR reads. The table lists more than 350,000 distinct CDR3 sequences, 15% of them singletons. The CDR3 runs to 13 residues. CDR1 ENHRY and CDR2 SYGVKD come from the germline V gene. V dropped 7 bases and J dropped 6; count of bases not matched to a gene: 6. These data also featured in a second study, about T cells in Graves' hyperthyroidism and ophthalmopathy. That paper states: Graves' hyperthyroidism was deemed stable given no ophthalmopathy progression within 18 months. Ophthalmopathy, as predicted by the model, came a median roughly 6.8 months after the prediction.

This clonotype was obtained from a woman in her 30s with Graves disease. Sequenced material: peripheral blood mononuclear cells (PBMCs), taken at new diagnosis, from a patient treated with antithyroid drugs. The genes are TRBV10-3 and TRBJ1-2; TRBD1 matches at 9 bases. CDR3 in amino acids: CAITLDRGDGYTF. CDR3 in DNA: TGTGCCATCACCTTGGACAGGGGTGATGGCTACACCTTC.